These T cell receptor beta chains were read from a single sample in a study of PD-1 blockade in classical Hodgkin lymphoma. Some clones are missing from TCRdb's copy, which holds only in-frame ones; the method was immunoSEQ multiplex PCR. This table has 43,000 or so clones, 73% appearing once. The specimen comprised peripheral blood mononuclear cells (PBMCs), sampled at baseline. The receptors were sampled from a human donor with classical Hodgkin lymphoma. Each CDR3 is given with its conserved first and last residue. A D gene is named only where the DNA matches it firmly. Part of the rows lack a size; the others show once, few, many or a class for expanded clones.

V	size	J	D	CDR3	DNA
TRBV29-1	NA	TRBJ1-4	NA	CSVALGVGGEKLFF	TGCAGCGTTGCTTTGGGGGTTGGCGGTGAAAAACTGTTTTTT
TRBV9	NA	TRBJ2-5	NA	CASSATTGYQETQYF	TGTGCCAGCAGCGCCACAACAGGGTACCAAGAGACCCAGTACTTC
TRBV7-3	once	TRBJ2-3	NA	CASSPRGDTQYF	TGTGCCAGCAGCCCCCGGGGAGATACGCAGTATTTT
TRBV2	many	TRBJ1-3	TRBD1	CASSEGQGVISGNTIYF	TGTGCCAGCAGTGAGGGGCAGGGGGTTATCTCTGGAAACACCATATATTTT
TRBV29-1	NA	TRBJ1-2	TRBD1	CSVSGTGVGGYTF	TGCAGCGTTTCCGGGACAGGGGTTGGCGGCTACACCTTC
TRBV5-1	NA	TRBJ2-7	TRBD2	CASSTFSGRNEQYF	TGCGCCAGCAGCACCTTTAGCGGGAGAAACGAGCAGTACTTC
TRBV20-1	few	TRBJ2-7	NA	CSASTSYEQYF	TGCAGTGCTAGTACCTCCTACGAGCAGTACTTC
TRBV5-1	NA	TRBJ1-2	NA	CASSLEGHSYGYTF	TGCGCCAGCAGCTTGGAGGGACACAGTTATGGCTACACCTTC
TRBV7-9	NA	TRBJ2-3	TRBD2	CATRNLAGRGTDTQYF	TGTGCCACCCGGAACTTAGCGGGACGGGGCACAGATACGCAGTATTTT
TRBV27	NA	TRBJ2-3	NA	CASSLSRLSTDTQYF	TGTGCCAGCAGTTTATCGCGTCTTAGCACAGATACGCAGTATTTT
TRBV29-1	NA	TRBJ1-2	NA	CSVGVGGSANGYTF	TGCAGCGTCGGGGTTGGAGGGTCGGCCAATGGCTACACCTTC
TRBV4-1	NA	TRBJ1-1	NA	CASSQSTDSTLNEAFF	TGCGCCAGCAGCCAAAGTACAGATTCAACCCTAAATGAAGCTTTCTTT
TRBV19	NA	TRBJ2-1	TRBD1	CASSSGFRDRGLNEQFF	TGTGCCAGTAGTTCCGGATTCCGGGACAGGGGGCTTAATGAGCAGTTCTTC
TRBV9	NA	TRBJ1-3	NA	CASSVAGSIGSGNTIYF	TGTGCCAGCAGCGTAGCGGGAAGTATTGGCTCTGGAAACACCATATATTTT
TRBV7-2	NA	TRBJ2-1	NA	CASSPTERNEQFF	TGTGCCAGCAGCCCGACGGAGAGGAATGAGCAGTTCTTC
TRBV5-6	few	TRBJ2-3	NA	CASSPQGEIDTQYF	TGTGCCAGCAGCCCTCAAGGGGAAATAGATACGCAGTATTTT
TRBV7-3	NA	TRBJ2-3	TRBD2	CASSPGTTSKVVF	TGTGCCAGCAGCCCCGGGACTACTAGCAAGGTGGTATTT
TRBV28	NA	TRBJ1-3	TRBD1	CASSLNLRTGRRNTIYF	TGTGCCAGCTCTTTAAACCTTAGGACAGGGCGGAGAAACACCATATATTTT
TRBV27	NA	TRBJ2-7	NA	CASSHVDSYEQYF	TGTGCCAGCAGTCACGTCGACAGTTACGAGCAGTACTTC
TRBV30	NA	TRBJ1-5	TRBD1	CAWADTGTGWNQPQHF	TGTGCCTGGGCGGATACCGGGACAGGGTGGAATCAGCCCCAGCATTTT
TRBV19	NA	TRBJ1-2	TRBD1	CASMPGGYGYTF	TGTGCCAGTATGCCAGGGGGCTATGGCTACACCTTC
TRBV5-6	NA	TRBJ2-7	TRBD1	CASSLAGTGSYEQYF	TGTGCCAGCAGCTTGGCCGGGACAGGGTCCTACGAGCAGTACTTC
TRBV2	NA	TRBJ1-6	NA	CASKSGNSPLHF	TGTGCCAGCAAGAGTGGGAATTCACCCCTCCACTTT
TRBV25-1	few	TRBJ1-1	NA	CASSAYREAFF	TGTGCCAGCAGTGCCTACAGGGAGGCTTTCTTT
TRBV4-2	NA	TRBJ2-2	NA	CASSQGGLTNTGELFF	TGTGCCAGCAGCCAAGGGGGACTGACGAACACCGGGGAGCTGTTTTTT
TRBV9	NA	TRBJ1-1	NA	CASSVRLNTEAFF	TGTGCCAGCAGCGTAAGGCTGAACACTGAAGCTTTCTTT
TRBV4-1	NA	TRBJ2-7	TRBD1	CASSQVPGQGTHEQYF	TGCGCCAGCAGCCAAGTGCCGGGACAGGGGACCCACGAGCAGTACTTC
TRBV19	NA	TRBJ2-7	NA	CASSKGPLFYEQYF	TGTGCCAGTAGTAAGGGGCCCCTTTTCTACGAGCAGTACTTC
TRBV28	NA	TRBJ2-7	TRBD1	CASSGQGIYDF	TGTGCCAGCAGCGGACAGGGGATCTATGATTTC
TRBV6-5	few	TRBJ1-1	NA	CASSYGGNTEAFF	TGTGCCAGCAGTTACGGGGGTAACACTGAAGCTTTCTTT
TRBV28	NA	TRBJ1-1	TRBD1	CASSILTGRGTEAFF	TGTGCCAGCAGTATCTTGACAGGGCGAGGCACTGAAGCTTTCTTT
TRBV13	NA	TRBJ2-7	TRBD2	CASSEAPGGYEQYF	TGTGCCAGCAGCGAGGCCCCGGGAGGCTACGAGCAGTACTTC
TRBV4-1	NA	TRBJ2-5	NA	CASSQQGNEETQYF	TGCGCCAGCAGCCAACAGGGGAACGAAGAGACCCAGTACTTC
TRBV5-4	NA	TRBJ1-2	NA	CASSFGAGDYGYTF	TGTGCCAGCAGCTTTGGTGCAGGTGACTATGGCTACACCTTC
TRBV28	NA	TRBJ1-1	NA	CASTLQGVGDTEAFF	TGTGCCAGCACTCTCCAAGGGGTCGGTGATACTGAAGCTTTCTTT
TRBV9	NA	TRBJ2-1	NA	CASSVATTDYNEQFF	TGTGCCAGCAGCGTAGCTACCACAGACTACAATGAGCAGTTCTTC
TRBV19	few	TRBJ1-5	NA	CASRFGLIQPQHF	TGTGCCAGTAGATTCGGGCTGATTCAGCCCCAGCATTTT
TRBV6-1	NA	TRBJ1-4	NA	CASSDLATNEKLFF	TGTGCCAGCAGTGACCTCGCAACTAATGAAAAACTGTTTTTT
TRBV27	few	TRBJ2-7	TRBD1	CASSPDRVQNYEQYF	TGTGCCAGCAGCCCCGACAGGGTTCAAAACTACGAGCAGTACTTC
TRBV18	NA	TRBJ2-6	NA	CASSPPQRLSGANVLTF	TGTGCCAGCTCACCACCGCAAAGGCTCTCTGGGGCCAACGTCCTGACTTTC
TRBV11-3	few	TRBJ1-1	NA	CASSLDPSDHQAFF	TGTGCCAGCAGCTTAGATCCGTCCGACCACCAAGCTTTCTTT
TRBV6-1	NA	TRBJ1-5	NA	CASSEIRTFGPQHF	TGTGCCAGCAGTGAGATAAGGACCTTCGGGCCCCAGCATTTT
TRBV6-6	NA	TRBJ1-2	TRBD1	CASRTGGNNYGYTF	TGTGCCAGCAGGACAGGGGGCAACAACTATGGCTACACCTTC
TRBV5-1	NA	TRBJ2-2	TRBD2	CASSLAIGGGSGTGELFF	TGCGCCAGCAGCTTGGCGATTGGAGGCGGGAGTGGGACCGGGGAGCTGTTTTTT
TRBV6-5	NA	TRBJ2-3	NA	CASSPTGSLTDTQYF	TGTGCCAGCAGCCCGACTGGTTCTCTCACAGATACGCAGTATTTT
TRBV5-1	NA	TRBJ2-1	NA	CASSLGNEQFF	TGCGCCAGCAGCTTGGGGAATGAGCAGTTCTTC
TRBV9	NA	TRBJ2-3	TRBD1	CASSLGQGLSTDTQYF	TGTGCCAGCAGCCTTGGACAGGGTCTAAGCACAGATACGCAGTATTTT
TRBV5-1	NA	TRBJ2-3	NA	CASSLATGPNTQYF	TGCGCCAGCAGCTTGGCGACAGGTCCCAATACGCAGTATTTT
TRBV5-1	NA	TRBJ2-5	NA	CASVSLPGRQETQYF	TGCGCCAGCGTATCACTTCCGGGACGACAAGAGACCCAGTACTTC
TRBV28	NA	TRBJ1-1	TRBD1	CASSLLGEGTGNTEAFF	TGTGCCAGCAGTTTATTGGGGGAGGGGACAGGGAACACTGAAGCTTTCTTT
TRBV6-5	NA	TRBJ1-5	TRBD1	CASSGTGANQPQHF	TGTGCCAGCAGTGGGACAGGGGCAAATCAGCCCCAGCATTTT
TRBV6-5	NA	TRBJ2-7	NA	CASSGLYEQYF	TGTGCCAGCAGTGGATTATACGAGCAGTACTTC
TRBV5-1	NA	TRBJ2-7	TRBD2	CASSLGSAAGVGYEQYF	TGCGCCAGCAGCTTGGGTTCGGCCGCGGGGGTGGGGTACGAGCAGTACTTC
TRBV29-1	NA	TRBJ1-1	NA	CSPETEAFF	TGCAGCCCCGAAACTGAAGCTTTCTTT